Shown below are 28 T cell receptor beta chains from a single sample sequenced in a study of blood T cell repertoires in COVID-19. The assay was immunoSEQ multiplex PCR, and TCRdb's table has in-frame clones only and misses some. The table records around 400,000 clones, more than 75% of them present only once. Sample: peripheral blood. Receptor source: a woman in her fifties or sixties with COVID-19, enrolled during active disease.

The chain joins TRBV5-1 to TRBJ1-1, with D perhaps matching TRBD1 (5 bases). V lost 0 bases and J lost 4, with 13 bases in between. The CDR3 is 15 amino acids. CDR1 and CDR2 (germline): SGHRS, YFSETQ. This chain's CDR3 is CASSLGAGVSTEAFF. The CDR3 nucleotides read TGCGCCAGCAGCTTGGGGGCGGGGGTGAGCACTGAAGCTTTCTTT.

The chain combines TRBV6-2 or TRBV6-3 with TRBJ2-7; a possible D gene is TRBD2 (6 bases). CDR1 is MNHEY, CDR2 SVGEGT, per germline. The CDR3 totals 14 residues. Trimming removed 6 bases at V and 3 bases at J, with 15 bases between. The CDR3, as DNA: TGTGCCAGCAGCTCGGGGGAACCTGGCTACGAGCAGTACTTC. Translation gives CASSSGEPGYEQYF.

This chain uses TRBV10-3 with TRBJ1-1; the D gene is possibly TRBD1 (6 bases). Germline assignment: CDR1 ENHRY and CDR2 SYGVKD. CDR3 length equals 11 residues. V lost 7 bases to trimming and J lost 8 bases, with 11 bases between them. CDR3 in amino acids: CAIKGDGEAFF. The CDR3 DNA is TGTGCCATCAAGGGGGACGGAGAAGCTTTCTTT.

This rearrangement joins TRBV28 to TRBJ1-2; TRBD1 might be the D (5 bases). Germline CDR1 reads MDHEN; CDR2 reads SYDVKM. Trimming stripped 7 bases from V and 0 bases from J, with 15 bases between. The CDR3 runs to 15 residues. CDR3 region: CASTGRVATNYGYTF. The CDR3 bases are TGTGCCAGCACGGGCAGGGTGGCTACTAACTATGGCTACACCTTC.

The chain is built from TRBV29-1 and TRBJ2-2, with 10 bases aligning to TRBD1. The CDR3 consists of 12 residues. The V segment lost 8 bases and the J segment 7 bases; nucleotides outside the gene matches: 4. Germline-derived CDR1 and CDR2 are SQVTM and ANQGSEA. CDR3 protein: CSSGQGNGELFF. The DNA of the CDR3 is TGCAGCTCGGGACAGGGGAACGGGGAGCTGTTTTTT.

The chain couples TRBV7-9 to TRBJ1-2; D gene unclear. This CDR3 contains 15 residues. Germline V lookup: CDR1 SEHNR, CDR2 FQNEAQ (reference sequence). V was shortened by 10 bases and J by 0 bases, with 18 bases between the two germline ends. CDR3 loop: CATPFSADSNYGYTF. As DNA, the CDR3 is TGTGCCACCCCTTTCTCAGCCGACTCTAACTATGGCTACACCTTC.

The chain combines TRBV7-2 with TRBJ1-4, with 7 nucleotides matching TRBD1. The ends lost 5 bases at V and 5 bases at J; junction bases unmatched: 8. The CDR3 runs 15 residues. Germline V gene lookup returns CDR1 SGHTA and CDR2 FQGNSA. The CDR3 coding sequence is TGTGCCAGCAGCCCTTACAGGGGAAGGAATGAAAAACTGTTTTTT. This encodes CASSPYRGRNEKLFF.

This chain joins TRBV7-3 and TRBJ2-2, with 8 bases that match TRBD2. Per germline, CDR1 SGHTA and CDR2 FQGTGA. V trimming: 6 bases; J trimming: 8 bases; junction bases outside the gene matches: 11. The CDR3 sequence is 15 residues long. As DNA, the CDR3 is TGTGCCAGCAGAACAAGCGGGGGCGCCTTTGGGGAGCTGTTTTTT. This sequence encodes CASRTSGGAFGELFF.

With respect to this clone: This same CDR3 is encoded by further DNA sequences in the sample. V gene TRBV5-1 combines with J gene TRBJ2-1, with 11 bases identical to TRBD2. The V segment lost 4 bases and the J segment 4 bases; nucleotides outside the gene matches: 4. The germline V gene encodes CDR1 SGHRS and CDR2 YFSETQ. This CDR3 is built from 15 residues. CDR3 sequence (DNA): TGCGCCAGCAGCCCCGGGACTAGCGGTTACAATGAGCAGTTCTTC. Encoded protein: CASSPGTSGYNEQFF.

V and J are TRBV7-2 and TRBJ2-2; TRBD2 matches at 10 bases. Germline values: CDR1 SGHTA, CDR2 FQGNSA. V dropped 3 bases and J dropped 6; count of bases not matched to a gene: 7. The CDR3 runs 16 residues. The CDR3 DNA sequence: TGTGCCAGCAGCTTGGACTCTAGCGGGGGAGCCGGGGAGCTGTTTTTT. Translated: CASSLDSSGGAGELFF.

The chain recombines TRBV3-1 (or the pseudogene TRBV3-2) with TRBJ2-1; 9 nucleotides line up with TRBD2. V gave up 3 bases and J gave up 5 bases; unmatched junction bases: 5. This CDR3 has 15 amino acids. Germline lookup yields CDR1 LGHDT and CDR2 YNNKEL (reference sequence). The CDR3 spells CASSQRGGGDNEQFF. For the CDR3, the DNA is TGTGCCAGCAGCCAGAGGGGCGGGGGGGACAATGAGCAGTTCTTC.

The chain links TRBV30 to TRBJ1-6; 9 nucleotides align to TRBD1. CDR1 and CDR2 from the germline V gene are GTSNPN and SVGIG (reference sequence). The V gene end was trimmed by 1 base and the J gene end by 9 bases; junction bases not matched to a gene: 1. CDR3 length equals 13 residues. For the CDR3, the DNA is TGTGCCTGGAGTGACAGGGGGCGTTCACCCCTCCACTTT. It encodes CAWSDRGRSPLHF. The full variable domain, rest sourced from reference TRBV30 and TRBJ1-6, is SQTIHQWPATLVQPVGSPLSLECTVEGTSNPNLYWYRQAAGRGLQLLFYSVGIGQISSEVPQNLSASRPQDRQFILSSKKLLLSDSGFYLCAWSDRGRSPLHFGNGTRLTVT.

The rearrangement links TRBV3-1 (or the pseudogene TRBV3-2) to TRBJ2-2, with D unclear. The length of the CDR3 is 16 residues. Germline-derived CDR1 and CDR2 are LGHDT and YNNKEL (reference sequence). V was shortened by 4 bases and J by 0 bases, with 12 bases between the two germline ends. The DNA of the CDR3 is TGTGCCAGCAGCCGAGCTACAGTCTCGAACACCGGGGAGCTGTTTTTT. Translated, it gives CASSRATVSNTGELFF.

V and J are TRBV30 and TRBJ1-5; possibly TRBD1 for D (5 bases). Germline-derived CDR1 and CDR2 are GTSNPN and SVGIG (reference sequence). The length of the CDR3 is 11 residues. Trimming shortened V by 4 bases and J by 5 bases, and 6 bases separated the two germline ends. CDR3 residues: CAWTGHQPQHF. DNA of the CDR3: TGTGCCTGGACAGGGCATCAGCCCCAGCATTTT.

The chain combines TRBV4-2 with TRBJ1-1, with 7 bases aligning to TRBD1. The ends lost 2 bases at V and 1 base at J; junction bases unmatched: 4. The CDR3 has 15 amino acids. Germline V gives CDR1 LGHNA, CDR2 YNFKEQ. CDR3 in amino acids: CASSQPGQRNTEAFF. DNA of the CDR3: TGTGCCAGCAGCCAACCGGGACAGAGGAACACTGAAGCTTTCTTT.

The V and J genes are TRBV7-2 and TRBJ2-3; 14 bases are shared with TRBD2. The germline V gene encodes CDR1 SGHTA and CDR2 FQGNSA. Losses at the gene ends were 4 bases for V and 10 bases for J; bases not matched to a gene: 7. This CDR3 contains 15 residues. This CDR3 is CASSWTSGGSNPQYF. The CDR3 DNA reads TGTGCCAGCAGCTGGACTAGCGGGGGGTCCAATCCGCAGTATTTT.

This clone has more than one count but fewer than ten. This chain joins TRBV6-6 and TRBJ1-5; D perhaps matches TRBD1 (6 bases). This CDR3 region has 16 residues. V was clipped by 6 bases and J by 5 bases, with 20 bases between them. The germline CDR1 and CDR2 sequences are MNHNY and SVGAGI (reference sequence). CDR3: CASRPGKTGSHQPQHF. Written as DNA, the CDR3 is TGTGCCAGCAGGCCGGGGAAAACAGGGAGTCATCAGCCCCAGCATTTT.

The V and J genes are TRBV5-6 and TRBJ1-1, with 10 bases fitting TRBD1. In germline, CDR1 is SGHDT, CDR2 YYEEEE. The CDR3 is made up of 15 amino acids. V was clipped by 0 bases and J by 5 bases; unmatched bases: 4. The CDR3 nucleotides are TGTGCCAGCAGCTTGGGGGACAGGGGTCTGACTGAAGCTTTCTTT. It encodes CASSLGDRGLTEAFF. The full variable domain, rest sourced from reference TRBV5-6 and TRBJ1-1, is DAGVTQSPTHLIKTRGQQVTLRCSPKSGHDTVSWYQQALGQGPQFIFQYYEEEERQRGNFPDRFSGHQFPNYSSELNVNALLLGDSALYLCASSLGDRGLTEAFFGQGTRLTVV.

CDR3 in amino acids: CASSYLNRGRFYEQYF. DNA of the CDR3: TGTGCCAGCAGTTACTTAAACAGGGGGCGCTTCTACGAGCAGTACTTC. The V call is TRBV6-2 or TRBV6-3, the J call TRBJ2-7; 9 bases map to TRBD1. The CDR3 is 16 residues long. J gave up 3 bases and V 1 base, and 7 bases lay outside the gene matches. Germline values: CDR1 MNHEY, CDR2 SVGEGT.

The rearrangement uses TRBV6-1 and TRBJ2-2; possibly TRBD1 for D (7 bases). Per the germline V gene, CDR1 is MNHNS and CDR2 is SASEGT. The V end was cut by 2 bases, the J end by 6 bases, with 16 bases between. This CDR3 contains 16 residues. The CDR3 protein is CASSERAGGTPGELFF. The DNA of the CDR3 is TGTGCCAGCAGTGAACGGGCAGGGGGGACCCCCGGGGAGCTGTTTTTT.

The rearrangement joins TRBV27 to TRBJ1-2; unclear D gene. V gave up 6 bases and J gave up 7 bases, with 9 bases separating them. CDR1 MNHEY and CDR2 SMNVEV come from the germline V gene (reference sequence). The CDR3 consists of 11 residues. CDR3: CASRKDFGYTF. CDR3 in DNA: TGTGCCAGCAGAAAGGACTTTGGCTACACCTTC.

The rearrangement links TRBV28 to TRBJ1-2; 7 nucleotides align to TRBD1. The germline V gene has CDR1 MDHEN and CDR2 SYDVKM. CDR3 length: 15 amino acids. V lost 5 bases and J lost 5; bases outside the gene matches: 11. CDR3 region: CASSINQGVVYGYTF. In DNA form, the CDR3 reads TGTGCCAGCAGTATCAACCAGGGGGTAGTATATGGCTACACCTTC.

The chain employs TRBV24-1 and TRBJ1-5; 7 bases fit TRBD1. V shed 4 bases and J 3 bases; nucleotides not matched to a gene: 2. Germline V gene data show CDR1 as KGHDR and CDR2 as SFDVKD. The CDR3 totals 14 residues. CDR3 DNA: TGTGCCACCAGTGACAGGGGGGACAATCAGCCCCAGCATTTT. It codes for CATSDRGDNQPQHF.

This clone was seen once. J is TRBJ1-4 and V is TRBV9; D might be TRBD1 (6 bases). CDR1 is SGDLS and CDR2 is YYNGEE in the germline V gene. Trimming removed 4 bases from V and 5 bases from J, with 15 bases in between. The CDR3 has 15 residues. CDR3: CASSLGGQWNEKLFF. The CDR3 region has the DNA TGTGCCAGCAGCTTGGGTGGACAGTGGAATGAAAAACTGTTTTTT.

V gene TRBV5-1 combines with J gene TRBJ2-7; D is perhaps TRBD2 (6 bases). V lost 3 bases and J lost 2, with 15 bases in between. The CDR3 has 15 residues. The V gene's germline CDR1 is SGHRS and CDR2 YFSETQ. CDR3 protein: CASSSGGTDAYEQYF. CDR3 in DNA: TGCGCCAGCAGCTCCGGCGGGACTGACGCCTACGAGCAGTACTTC. Full variable domain (rest looked up from reference TRBV5-1 and TRBJ2-7): KAGVTQTPRYLIKTRGQQVTLSCSPISGHRSVSWYQQTPGQGLQFLFEYFSETQRNKGNFPGRFSGRQFSNSRSEMNVSTLELGDSALYLCASSSGGTDAYEQYFGPGTRLTVT.

The chain recombines TRBV6-5 with TRBJ1-1; no reliable D call. V was shortened by 0 bases and J by 2 bases, with 10 bases between the two germline ends. The CDR3 contains 15 residues. In germline, CDR1 is MNHEY, CDR2 SVGAGI. The CDR3 bases are TGTGCCAGCAGTTACTCGGTTGAGGGCAACACTGAAGCTTTCTTT. It translates to CASSYSVEGNTEAFF.

This chain links TRBV4-2 with TRBJ1-3; no reliable D call. This CDR3 has 19 amino acids. Germline lookup yields CDR1 LGHNA and CDR2 YNFKEQ. The V end was cut by 1 base, the J end by 0 bases, with 19 bases between. CDR3 sequence reads: CASSQGLQRPESSGNTIYF. CDR3 sequence (DNA): TGTGCCAGCAGCCAAGGTCTACAACGACCGGAGTCCTCTGGAAACACCATATATTTT.

The J gene is TRBJ2-2, the V gene TRBV18; D unresolved. The germline V gene encodes CDR1 KGHSH and CDR2 LQKENI. V gave up 6 bases and J gave up 0 bases, with 11 bases separating them. The CDR3 is 15 amino acids. The CDR3 bases are TGTGCCAGCTCCCGGTCCACAGCGAACACCGGGGAGCTGTTTTTT. Protein sequence: CASSRSTANTGELFF.